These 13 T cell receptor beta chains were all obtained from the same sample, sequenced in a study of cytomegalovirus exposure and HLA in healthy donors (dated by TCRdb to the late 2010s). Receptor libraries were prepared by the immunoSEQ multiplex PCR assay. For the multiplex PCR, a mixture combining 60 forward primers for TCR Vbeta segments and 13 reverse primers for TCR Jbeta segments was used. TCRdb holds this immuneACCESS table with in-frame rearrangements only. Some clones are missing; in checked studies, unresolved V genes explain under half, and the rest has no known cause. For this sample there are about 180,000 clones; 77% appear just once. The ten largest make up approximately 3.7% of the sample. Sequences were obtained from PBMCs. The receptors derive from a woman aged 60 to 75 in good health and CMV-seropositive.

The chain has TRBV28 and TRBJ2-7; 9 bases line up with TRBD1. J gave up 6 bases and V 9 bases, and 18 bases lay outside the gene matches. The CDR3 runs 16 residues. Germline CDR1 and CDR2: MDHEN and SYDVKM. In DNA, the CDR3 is TGTGCCAGTATACAAATAACCGGGACAGGGAAGGGCGAGCAGTACTTC. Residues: CASIQITGTGKGEQYF.

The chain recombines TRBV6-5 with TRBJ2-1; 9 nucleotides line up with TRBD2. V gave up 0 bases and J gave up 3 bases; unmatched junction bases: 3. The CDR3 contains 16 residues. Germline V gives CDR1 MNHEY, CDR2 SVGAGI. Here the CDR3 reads CASSYSGSGGYNEQFF. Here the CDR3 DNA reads TGTGCCAGCAGTTACTCGGGTAGCGGGGGCTACAATGAGCAGTTCTTC.

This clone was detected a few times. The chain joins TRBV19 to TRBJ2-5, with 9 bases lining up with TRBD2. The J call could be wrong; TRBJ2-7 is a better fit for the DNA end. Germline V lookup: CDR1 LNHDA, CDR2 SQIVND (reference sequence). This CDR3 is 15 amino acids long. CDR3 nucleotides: TGTGCCAGTAGACCCGGTAGCGGGAGCCCCTACGAGCAGTACTTC. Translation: CASRPGSGSPYEQYF.

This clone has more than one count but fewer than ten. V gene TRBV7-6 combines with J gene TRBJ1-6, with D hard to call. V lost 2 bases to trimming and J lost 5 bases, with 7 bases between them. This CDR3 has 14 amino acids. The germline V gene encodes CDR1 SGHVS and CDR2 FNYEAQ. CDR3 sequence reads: CASSLTENNSPLHF. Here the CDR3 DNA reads TGTGCCAGCAGCTTAACAGAAAATAATTCACCCCTCCACTTT.

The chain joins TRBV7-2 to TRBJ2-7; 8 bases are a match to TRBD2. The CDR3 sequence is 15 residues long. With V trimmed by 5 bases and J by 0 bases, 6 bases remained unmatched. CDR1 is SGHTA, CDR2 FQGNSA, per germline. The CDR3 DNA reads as TGTGCCAGCAGCCTATCCGGGACTAGCTCCTACGAGCAGTACTTC. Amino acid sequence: CASSLSGTSSYEQYF.

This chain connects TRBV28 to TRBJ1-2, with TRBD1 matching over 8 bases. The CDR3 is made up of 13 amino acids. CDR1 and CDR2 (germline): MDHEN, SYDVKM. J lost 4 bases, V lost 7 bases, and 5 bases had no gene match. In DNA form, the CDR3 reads TGTGCCAGCATCCAAGACAGGGGCTATGGCTACACCTTC. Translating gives CASIQDRGYGYTF.

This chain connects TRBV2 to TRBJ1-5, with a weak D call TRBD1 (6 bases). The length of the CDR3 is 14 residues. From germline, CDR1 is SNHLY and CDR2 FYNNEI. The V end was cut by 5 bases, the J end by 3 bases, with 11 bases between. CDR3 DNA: TGTGCCAGCAGTTTGGACAGTTTCAATCAGCCCCAGCATTTT. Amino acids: CASSLDSFNQPQHF.

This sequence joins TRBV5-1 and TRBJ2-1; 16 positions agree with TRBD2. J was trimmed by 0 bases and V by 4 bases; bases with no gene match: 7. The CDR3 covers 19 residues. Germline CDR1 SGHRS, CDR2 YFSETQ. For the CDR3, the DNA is TGCGCCAGCAGCCAGGGACTAGCGGGAGGGGGAAGCTCCTACAATGAGCAGTTCTTC. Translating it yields CASSQGLAGGGSSYNEQFF.

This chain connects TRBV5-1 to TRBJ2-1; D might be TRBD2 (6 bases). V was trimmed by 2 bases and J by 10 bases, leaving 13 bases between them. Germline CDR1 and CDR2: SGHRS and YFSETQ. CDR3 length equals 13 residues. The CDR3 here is CASSLEGGGEQFF. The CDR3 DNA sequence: TGCGCCAGCAGCTTAGAGGGAGGAGGGGAGCAGTTCTTC.

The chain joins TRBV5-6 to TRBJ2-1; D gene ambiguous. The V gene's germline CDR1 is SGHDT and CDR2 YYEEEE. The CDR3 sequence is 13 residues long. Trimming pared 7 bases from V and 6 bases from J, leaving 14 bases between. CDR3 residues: CASATWSPNEQFF. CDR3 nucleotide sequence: TGTGCCAGCGCCACGTGGAGCCCCAATGAGCAGTTCTTC.

This CDR3 is CASSLDPARGAYNEQFF. CDR3 DNA sequence: TGTGCCAGCAGCTTAGATCCGGCACGGGGGGCGTACAATGAGCAGTTCTTC. This chain connects TRBV11-3 to TRBJ2-1; weak D call: TRBD2 (7 bases). The CDR3 has 17 residues. V lost 0 bases and J lost 4, with 16 bases in between. Germline V CDR1 and CDR2: SGHNT, YENEEA. The full variable domain, with the rest looked up from reference TRBV11-3 and TRBJ2-1, is EAGVVQSPRYKIIEKKQPVAFWCNPISGHNTLYWYLQNLGQGPELLIRYENEEAVDDSQLPKDRFSAERLKGVDSTLKIQPAELGDSAVYLCASSLDPARGAYNEQFFGPGTRLTVL.

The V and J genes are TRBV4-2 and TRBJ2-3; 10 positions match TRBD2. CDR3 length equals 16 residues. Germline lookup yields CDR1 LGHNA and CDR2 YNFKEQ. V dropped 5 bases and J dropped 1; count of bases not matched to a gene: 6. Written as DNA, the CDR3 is TGTGCCAGCAGCTTTCCCGGGACTAGCGGCACAGATACGCAGTATTTT. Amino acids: CASSFPGTSGTDTQYF.

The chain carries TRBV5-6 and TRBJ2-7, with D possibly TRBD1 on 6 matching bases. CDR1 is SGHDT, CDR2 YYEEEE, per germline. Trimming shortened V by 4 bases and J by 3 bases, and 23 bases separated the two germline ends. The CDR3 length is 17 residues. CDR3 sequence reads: CASSPPTGSQGGYEQYF. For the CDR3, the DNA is TGTGCCAGCAGCCCACCTACTGGCAGTCAAGGGGGCTACGAGCAGTACTTC. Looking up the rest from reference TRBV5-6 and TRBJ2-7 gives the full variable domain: DAGVTQSPTHLIKTRGQQVTLRCSPKSGHDTVSWYQQALGQGPQFIFQYYEEEERQRGNFPDRFSGHQFPNYSSELNVNALLLGDSALYLCASSPPTGSQGGYEQYFGPGTRLTVT.